This TCR beta chain was captured in a study of naive and memory T cell subsets. This clonotype was detected a few times. The beta constant-region primer was an equimolar mix of two oligonucleotides covering TRBC1 and TRBC2. From the UMI-ligation and nested PCR reads, TCRdb called clonotypes with MiXCR, one entry per CDR3 protein. This sample yields 84,000 or so distinct CDR3 sequences, of which 7% are seen a single time; roughly 1.5% belongs to the top ten. CDR1 and CDR2 (germline): SEHNR, FQNEAQ (reference sequence). This CDR3 contains 16 residues. Trimming took off 2 bases at V and 9 bases at J, with 20 bases between the two ends.

The chain carries TRBV7-9 and TRBJ2-1; the D gene is possibly TRBD1 (6 bases). This TCR came from a human donor in good health. Sequenced sample: central memory CD4+ T cells from blood. This CDR3 is CASSLRKFVATGEQFF. CDR3 nucleotides: TGTGCCAGCAGCTTACGGAAGTTTGTAGCGACAGGTGAGCAGTTCTTC.